Below, 31 T cell receptor beta chains from the same sample are listed, as sequenced in a study of blood T cells in healthy people across ages (dated by TCRdb to the mid-2010s). Library construction relied on 5' RACE. TCRdb records Illumina HiSeq 2500 as the sequencer. A second roughly 6 to 12 cycle PCR used a sample-barcoded 5' primer and a J-beta primer mix. The raw public reads went through TCRdb reprocessing: fastp at Q25, MiXCR clone calling, in-frame beta chains kept. A single entry per CDR3 protein holds the most common genes and DNA from its merged rows. In this sample the table shows about 1.1 million distinct CDR3 sequences, roughly two fifths of which occur a single time. The top ten constitute around 14% of the sample. The sequenced sample was blood. The receptors come from a young man in good health.

There are a few counts of this clonotype. This chain joins TRBV29-1 and TRBJ2-5, with 7 bases aligning to TRBD1. With V trimmed by 5 bases and J by 5 bases, 5 bases remained unmatched. CDR3 length equals 12 residues. CDR1 SQVTM and CDR2 ANQGSEA come from the germline V gene. Here the CDR3 DNA reads TGCAGCGTTCAGAGGACAGGCGAGACCCAGTACTTC. The encoded protein is CSVQRTGETQYF.

This clonotype showed up many times. V gene TRBV7-2 combines with J gene TRBJ2-7; no clear D. This CDR3 is built from 11 residues. V dropped 4 bases and J dropped 2 bases, with 3 bases sitting between them. Germline CDR1 is SGHTA and CDR2 is FQGNSA. CDR3 in amino acids: CASSSPYEQYF. DNA for the CDR3: TGTGCCAGCAGCTCCCCCTACGAGCAGTACTTC. Based on the CDR3 plus reference TRBV7-2 and TRBJ2-7, the full variable domain is GAGVSQSPSNKVTEKGKDVELRCDPISGHTALYWYRQSLGQGLEFLIYFQGNSAPDKSGLPSDRFSAERTGGSVSTLTIQRTQQEDSAVYLCASSSPYEQYFGPGTRLTVT.

A word on this clonotype: The germline gene is not matched at one end of the junction; a read error may be the cause. The rearrangement links TRBV20-1 to TRBJ2-5, with 7 nucleotides matching TRBD2. Germline V gene sequence: CDR1 DFQATT, CDR2 SNEGSKA (reference sequence). CDR3 size: 11 residues. CDR3 in DNA: TGCAACCCCAAGGCCGGGGGGACCCGGTACTTC. It specifies CNPKAGGTRYF.

In its sample, this clonotype was seen a few times. This chain joins TRBV29-1 and TRBJ2-5; D not resolved. Germline V gene lookup returns CDR1 SQVTM and CDR2 ANQGSEA. This CDR3 is 14 amino acids long. With 7 bases removed from V and 1 base from J, the gap between germline ends came to 16 bases. The CDR3 bases are TGCAGCGGGGCCAGAAACTCTATCCAAGAGACCCAGTACTTC. Translated, it gives CSGARNSIQETQYF.

The gene calls are TRBV10-3 and TRBJ1-5; 12 bases line up with TRBD1. CDR1 ENHRY and CDR2 SYGVKD come from the germline V gene. The CDR3 length is 16 residues. V shed 2 bases and J 7 bases; nucleotides not matched to a gene: 6. The CDR3 DNA reads TGTGCCATCAGTGAGGGGGACAGGGGGCTCCTACAGCCCCAGCATTTT. This sequence encodes CAISEGDRGLLQPQHF.

This clonotype was detected a few times. V is TRBV20-1 and J is TRBJ2-3; 7 bases are shared with TRBD1. From germline, CDR1 is DFQATT and CDR2 SNEGSKA (reference sequence). V lost 6 bases, J lost 0 bases, and 9 bases stayed unmatched. The CDR3 contains 15 residues. The CDR3 sequence is CSAPGQTSSTDTQYF. The CDR3 DNA is TGCAGTGCCCCGGGACAGACGTCTAGCACAGATACGCAGTATTTT.

This chain uses TRBV20-1 with TRBJ2-7; a possible D gene is TRBD2 (5 bases). The V gene lost 7 bases and the J gene lost 5 bases, with 12 bases spanning the gap. The CDR3 extends over 11 amino acids. The germline V gene encodes CDR1 DFQATT and CDR2 SNEGSKA (reference sequence). DNA of the CDR3: TGCAGTGGGGCGGGCAGCAACGAGCAGTACTTC. Protein sequence: CSGAGSNEQYF.

The chain combines TRBV4-3 with TRBJ2-1, with 9 bases that match TRBD1. Trimming at V came to 1 base and at J to 7 bases, leaving 8 bases not matched to a gene. Germline V gene sequence: CDR1 LGHNA, CDR2 YSLEER. There are 16 residues in the CDR3. The CDR3 here is CASSQALTGGANEQFF. CDR3 bases: TGCGCCAGCAGCCAAGCGTTGACAGGGGGGGCGAATGAGCAGTTCTTC.

Many counts were recorded for this clonotype. The chain is built from TRBV20-1 and TRBJ2-3; D is ambiguous. The CDR3 totals 13 residues. Germline CDR1 DFQATT, CDR2 SNEGSKA (reference sequence). With 4 bases removed from V and 0 bases from J, the gap between germline ends came to 8 bases. The CDR3 here is CSAKGWSTDTQYF. Written as DNA, the CDR3 is TGCAGTGCTAAAGGGTGGAGCACAGATACGCAGTATTTT.

The chain links TRBV5-1 to TRBJ2-3; 10 bases fit TRBD2. CDR1 is SGHRS and CDR2 is YFSETQ in the germline V gene. This CDR3 contains 17 residues. V lost 4 bases and J lost 2; bases outside the gene matches: 10. CDR3 sequence (DNA): TGCGCCAGCAGCCTTACCCGTAGCGGGGGGCCCACAGATACGCAGTATTTT. As protein: CASSLTRSGGPTDTQYF.

This clonotype occurred a few times. V usage is TRBV29-1 and J usage is TRBJ1-2; D is uncertain. The germline V gene has CDR1 SQVTM and CDR2 ANQGSEA. The CDR3 consists of 14 residues. The ends were cut back, 0 bases at V and 6 bases at J, with 14 bases in the middle. CDR3 in DNA: TGCAGCGTTGAAGATTGGAGGTTTCTAGATGGCTACACCTTC. This codes for CSVEDWRFLDGYTF. Together with reference TRBV29-1 and TRBJ1-2, the CDR3 gives the full variable domain: SAVISQKPSRDICQRGTSLTIQCQVDSQVTMMFWYRQQPGQSLTLIATANQGSEATYESGFVIDKFPISRPNLTFSTLTVSNMSPEDSSIYLCSVEDWRFLDGYTFGSGTRLTVV.

The rearrangement joins TRBV27 to TRBJ2-1; D gene unclear. The V and J ends lost 5 bases and 0 bases respectively, with 17 bases between them. This CDR3 has 17 residues. Germline V CDR1 and CDR2: MNHEY, SMNVEV (reference sequence). CDR3 protein: CASSPSVYRSSYNEQFF. DNA of the CDR3: TGTGCCAGCAGTCCGAGCGTTTACCGGAGCTCCTACAATGAGCAGTTCTTC.

This chain connects TRBV12-5 to TRBJ2-3; D gene ambiguous. With 6 bases removed from V and 6 bases from J, the gap between germline ends came to 13 bases. Germline assignment: CDR1 LGHNT and CDR2 FRNRAP. The CDR3 consists of 13 residues. The CDR3 DNA reads TGTGCTAGTGGCCAACCCCCTAGGGATACGCAGTATTTT. Translation: CASGQPPRDTQYF. Full variable domain (missing parts from reference TRBV12-5 and TRBJ2-3): DARVTQTPRHKVTEMGQEVTMRCQPILGHNTVFWYRQTMMQGLELLAYFRNRAPLDDSGMPKDRFSAEMPDATLATLKIQPSEPRDSAVYFCASGQPPRDTQYFGPGTRLTVL.

This clonotype has a handful of counts. CDR3 bases: TGCGCCAGCAATCAGCGGGGGGGCCCTACAGATACGCAGTATTTT. The encoded protein is CASNQRGGPTDTQYF. The V and J genes are TRBV5-1 and TRBJ2-3, with 10 bases that match TRBD2. Per the germline V gene, CDR1 is SGHRS and CDR2 is YFSETQ. This CDR3 region has 15 residues. Unmatched junction bases numbered 7, after V lost 6 bases and J lost 3 bases.

The chain joins TRBV6-6 to TRBJ1-5; 9 bases match TRBD1. The CDR3 runs to 14 residues. The V and J ends lost 6 bases and 9 bases, in that order; junction bases with no gene match: 9. Germline V lookup: CDR1 MNHNY, CDR2 SVGAGI (reference sequence). CDR3: CASRETGGVWPQHF. The CDR3 DNA sequence: TGTGCCAGCAGGGAGACAGGGGGGGTTTGGCCCCAGCATTTT.

J is TRBJ2-1 and V is TRBV9, with 9 bases identical to TRBD1. Germline V gives CDR1 SGDLS, CDR2 YYNGEE. This CDR3 is 15 amino acids long. V was pared by 4 bases and J by 6 bases, with 8 bases of the junction left unmatched. The CDR3 protein is CASSPEGTGPNEQFF. CDR3 DNA: TGTGCCAGCAGCCCTGAGGGGACAGGGCCCAATGAGCAGTTCTTC.

There are many counts of this clonotype. This chain joins TRBV6-5 and TRBJ2-5; no clear D. The germline V gene encodes CDR1 MNHEY and CDR2 SVGAGI. The CDR3 is made up of 12 amino acids. Trimming removed 5 bases from V and 11 bases from J, with 15 bases in between. This CDR3 reads CASSINRREQYF. The CDR3 nucleotides read TGTGCCAGCAGTATCAACAGAAGAGAGCAGTACTTC.

This clonotype was counted a few times. This chain uses TRBV11-2 with TRBJ1-4; 7 nucleotides align to TRBD1. J lost 7 bases, V lost 5 bases, and 10 bases had no gene match. CDR3 length: 15 residues. Germline CDR1 is SGHAT and CDR2 is FQNNGV. DNA for the CDR3: TGTGCCAGCAGCACTTTACAGGGGCGGGGTGAAAAACTGTTTTTT. This encodes CASSTLQGRGEKLFF.

The J gene is TRBJ2-5, the V gene TRBV20-1; 7 bases map to TRBD1. With V trimmed by 3 bases and J by 3 bases, 4 bases remained unmatched. Germline CDR1 and CDR2: DFQATT and SNEGSKA (reference sequence). This CDR3 is 13 amino acids long. CDR3 sequence (DNA): TGCAGTGCTAGTCCCGGACAGGAAGAGACCCAGTACTTC. Translation gives CSASPGQEETQYF.

As regards this clonotype: The germline gene is not matched at one end of the junction; a read error may be the cause. The chain links TRBV7-9 to TRBJ2-3; TRBD2 is a possible D gene (6 bases). The CDR3 is made up of 13 amino acids. Germline V lookup: CDR1 SEHNR, CDR2 FQNEAQ (reference sequence). The CDR3, as DNA: TGTGCCAATGGGGGGTTGGACACAGATACACAGTATTTT. Translation: CANGGLDTDTQYF.

The chain is built from TRBV20-1 and TRBJ1-1; D not certain. The CDR3 consists of 12 residues. With 3 bases removed from V and 7 bases from J, the gap between germline ends came to 12 bases. Germline V gene sequence: CDR1 DFQATT, CDR2 SNEGSKA (reference sequence). The CDR3 here is CSARFVAGEAFF. The CDR3 DNA is TGCAGTGCTAGGTTTGTAGCGGGTGAAGCTTTCTTT.

The V gene is TRBV2, the J gene TRBJ2-7; D unclear. The CDR3 extends over 14 amino acids. The V gene lost 7 bases and the J gene lost 1 base, with 14 bases spanning the gap. The germline gives CDR1 SNHLY, CDR2 FYNNEI. This CDR3 is CASTSHGDSYEQYF. The CDR3 DNA follows: TGTGCCAGCACCTCCCACGGCGATTCCTACGAGCAGTACTTC.

The chain recombines TRBV5-1 with TRBJ2-2; 11 nucleotides agree with TRBD2. This CDR3 spans 16 amino acids. Trimming at V came to 5 bases and at J to 7 bases, leaving 10 bases not matched to a gene. Germline CDR1 is SGHRS and CDR2 is YFSETQ. CDR3 residues: CASRSRSGGDVGELFF. The CDR3 DNA is TGCGCCAGCAGGTCGCGTAGCGGGGGGGACGTCGGGGAGCTGTTTTTT.

This clonotype is a singleton in its sample. The CDR3 region is CASSQGGLGMNEKLFF. CDR3 coding DNA: TGCGCCAGCAGCCAAGGGGGTTTAGGGATGAATGAAAAACTGTTTTTT. The V gene is TRBV4-3, the J gene TRBJ1-4; no clear D. Per the germline V gene, CDR1 is LGHNA and CDR2 is YSLEER. The CDR3 spans 16 residues. V lost 1 base and J 5 bases, leaving 14 bases between the germline ends.

V is TRBV6-4 and J is TRBJ1-5, with TRBD1 matching 10 bases. The CDR3 spans 17 residues. V dropped 11 bases and J dropped 2; count of bases not matched to a gene: 15. Germline assignment: CDR1 MRHNA and CDR2 SNTAGT. The DNA of the CDR3 is TGTGCCGCACGGGACAGGGGTGGGTTTACGGGCAATCAGCCCCAGCATTTT. Translating gives CAARDRGGFTGNQPQHF.

The chain couples TRBV18 to TRBJ2-7; no firm D call. Trimming took 6 bases from V and 0 from J, leaving 9 bases between them. Germline V gene data show CDR1 as KGHSH and CDR2 as LQKENI. This CDR3 contains 13 residues. The CDR3 bases are TGTGCCAGCTCCATAGACAACTCCTACGAGCAGTACTTC. Translating gives CASSIDNSYEQYF.

The V gene is TRBV11-2, the J gene TRBJ1-1; D not certain. With 1 base removed from V and 0 bases from J, the gap between germline ends came to 9 bases. Germline values: CDR1 SGHAT, CDR2 FQNNGV. The CDR3 is 15 amino acids. CDR3 coding DNA: TGTGCCAGCAGCTTAGTAGAGGGTTTGAACACTGAAGCTTTCTTT. It specifies CASSLVEGLNTEAFF.

At least ten counts were recorded for this clonotype. This chain joins TRBV5-1 and TRBJ2-4; D is unclear. The CDR3 consists of 13 residues. Germline assignment: CDR1 SGHRS and CDR2 YFSETQ. V dropped 0 bases and J dropped 8 bases, with 9 bases sitting between them. In DNA form, the CDR3 reads TGCGCCAGCAGCTTGGGAGAGCCCTACATTCAGTACTTC. Translation: CASSLGEPYIQYF.

The rearrangement links TRBV5-1 to TRBJ1-2, with D perhaps TRBD1 (6 bases). This CDR3 is built from 16 residues. From germline, CDR1 is SGHRS and CDR2 YFSETQ. V lost 4 bases to trimming and J lost 1 base, with 17 bases between them. The CDR3 DNA is TGCGCCAGCAGCCTCCGGGACACCACCATTAACTATGGCTACACCTTC. Protein: CASSLRDTTINYGYTF.

This chain links TRBV7-3 with TRBJ2-1, with D unclear. Germline V CDR1 and CDR2: SGHTA, FQGTGA. The CDR3 length is 13 residues. Trimming stripped 0 bases from V and 7 bases from J, with 7 bases between. The CDR3 loop is CASSLTVPNEQFF. In nucleotides, the CDR3 is TGTGCCAGCAGCTTAACGGTGCCGAATGAGCAGTTCTTC.

V and J are TRBV6-4 and TRBJ2-3; D not certain. The germline V gene encodes CDR1 MRHNA and CDR2 SNTAGT. The ends were cut back, 5 bases at V and 4 bases at J, with 16 bases in the middle. CDR3 length equals 15 residues. The CDR3 loop reads CASSRGRREADTQYF. The CDR3 region has the DNA TGTGCCAGCAGTCGAGGACGCAGAGAGGCAGATACGCAGTATTTT.